Sequencing of this T cell receptor beta chain was carried out in a study of T cells in Graves' hyperthyroidism and ophthalmopathy. A word on this clonotype: Its cognate antigen is unknown.

Researchers took RNA transcripts and amplified the TCR beta CDR3 regions from them. A first-round RT-PCR of the TCR CDR3 used the HTBI primer set. TCRdb reprocessed the multiplex PCR reads via MiXCR and lists one record per CDR3 protein. Among about 55,000 distinct CDR3 sequences listed, 53% were seen once. For ophthalmopathy patients, the Clinical Activity Score was at least 3 and the NOSPECS grade at least 4; duration was under 3 months. Any patient presenting with uncontrolled infection, other autoimmune disease, pregnancy or lactation was left out. Findings and limits, study-wide: The model forecast ophthalmopathy, anticipating it by a median about 6.5 months before onset.

V lost 2 bases and J lost 4, with 9 bases in between. CDR1 is SQVTM, CDR2 ANQGSEA, per germline. The CDR3 loop spans 13 amino acids. The source is a woman in her sixties or seventies with Graves' ophthalmopathy. Sequenced input: blood. This chain links TRBV29-1 with TRBJ1-3; D uncertain. Here the CDR3 reads CSVEKGRGNTIYF. In nucleotides, the CDR3 is TGCAGCGTTGAAAAGGGCAGGGGAAACACCATATATTTT.